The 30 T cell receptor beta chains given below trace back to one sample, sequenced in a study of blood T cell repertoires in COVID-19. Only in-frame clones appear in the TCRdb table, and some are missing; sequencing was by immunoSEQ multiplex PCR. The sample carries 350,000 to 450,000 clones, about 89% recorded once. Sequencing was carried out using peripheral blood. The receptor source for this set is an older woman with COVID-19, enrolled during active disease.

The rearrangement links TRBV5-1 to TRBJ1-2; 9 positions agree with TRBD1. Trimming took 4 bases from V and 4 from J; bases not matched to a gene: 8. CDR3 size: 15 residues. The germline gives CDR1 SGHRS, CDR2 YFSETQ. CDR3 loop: CASSRTGAMSYGYTF. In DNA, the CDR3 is TGCGCCAGCAGCAGGACAGGGGCCATGTCCTATGGCTACACCTTC.

In DNA form, the CDR3 reads TGTGCCAGCAGCTTAGGGGGGCTCGAGACCCAGTACTTC. It codes for CASSLGGLETQYF. The rearrangement uses TRBV7-9 and TRBJ2-5; D perhaps matches TRBD1 (6 bases). Germline CDR1 and CDR2: SEHNR and FQNEAQ (reference sequence). This CDR3 spans 13 amino acids. V was clipped by 1 base and J by 5 bases, with 8 bases between them.

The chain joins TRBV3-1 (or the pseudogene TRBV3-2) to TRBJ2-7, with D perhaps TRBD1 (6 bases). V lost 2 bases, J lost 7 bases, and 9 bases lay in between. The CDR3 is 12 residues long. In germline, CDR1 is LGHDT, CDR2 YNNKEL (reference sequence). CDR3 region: CASSQITGEQYF. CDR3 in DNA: TGTGCCAGCAGCCAAATAACAGGGGAGCAGTACTTC.

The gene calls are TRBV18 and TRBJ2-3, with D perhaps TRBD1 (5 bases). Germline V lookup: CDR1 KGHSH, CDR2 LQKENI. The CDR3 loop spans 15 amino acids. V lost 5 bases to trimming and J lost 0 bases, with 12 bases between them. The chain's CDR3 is CASSARQTSTDTQYF. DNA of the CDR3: TGTGCCAGCTCAGCCCGACAGACAAGCACAGATACGCAGTATTTT. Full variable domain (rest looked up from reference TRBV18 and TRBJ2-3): NAGVMQNPRHLVRRRGQEARLRCSPMKGHSHVYWYRQLPEEGLKFMVYLQKENIIDESGMPKERFSAEFPKEGPSILRIQQVVRGDSAAYFCASSARQTSTDTQYFGPGTRLTVL.

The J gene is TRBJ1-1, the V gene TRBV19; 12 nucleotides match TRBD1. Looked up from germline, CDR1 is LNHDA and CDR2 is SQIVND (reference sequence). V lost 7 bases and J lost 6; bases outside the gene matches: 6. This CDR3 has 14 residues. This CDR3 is CASKGTGGVAEAFF. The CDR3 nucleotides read TGTGCCAGTAAAGGGACAGGGGGCGTCGCTGAAGCTTTCTTT.

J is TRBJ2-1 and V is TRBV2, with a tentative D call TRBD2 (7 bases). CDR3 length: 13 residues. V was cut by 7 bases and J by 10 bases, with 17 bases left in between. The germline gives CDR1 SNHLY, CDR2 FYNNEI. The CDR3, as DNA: TGTGCCAGCACCTTGGGAGGGGGAAACGAGCAGTTCTTC. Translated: CASTLGGGNEQFF.

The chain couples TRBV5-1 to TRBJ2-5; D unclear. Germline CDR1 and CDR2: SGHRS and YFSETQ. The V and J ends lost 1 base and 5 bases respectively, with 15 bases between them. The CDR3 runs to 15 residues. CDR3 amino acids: CASSLSLENRETQYF. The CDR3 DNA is TGCGCCAGCAGCTTGAGCCTAGAAAATCGCGAGACCCAGTACTTC.

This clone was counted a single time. CDR3 DNA sequence: TGTGCCAGCAGTGAATGGGGCAAATTGCATGGCTACACCTTC. Protein: CASSEWGKLHGYTF. The chain recombines TRBV25-1 with TRBJ1-2, with D possibly TRBD1 on 5 matching bases. The CDR3 is 14 amino acids. Trimming removed 1 base at V and 6 bases at J, with 12 bases between. CDR1 MGHDK and CDR2 SYGVNS come from the germline V gene.

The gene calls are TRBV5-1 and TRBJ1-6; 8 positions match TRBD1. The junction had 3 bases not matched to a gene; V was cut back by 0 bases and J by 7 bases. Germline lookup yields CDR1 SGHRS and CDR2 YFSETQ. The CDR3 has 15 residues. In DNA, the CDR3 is TGCGCCAGCAGCTTGGAACAGGGGGGGAATTCACCCCTCCACTTT. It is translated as CASSLEQGGNSPLHF.

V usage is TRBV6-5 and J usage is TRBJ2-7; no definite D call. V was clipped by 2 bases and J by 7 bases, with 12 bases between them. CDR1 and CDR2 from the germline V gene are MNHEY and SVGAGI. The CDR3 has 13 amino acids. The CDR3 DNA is TGTGCCAGCAGTTACGGTGTCGGGTGGGAGCAGTACTTC. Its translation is CASSYGVGWEQYF.

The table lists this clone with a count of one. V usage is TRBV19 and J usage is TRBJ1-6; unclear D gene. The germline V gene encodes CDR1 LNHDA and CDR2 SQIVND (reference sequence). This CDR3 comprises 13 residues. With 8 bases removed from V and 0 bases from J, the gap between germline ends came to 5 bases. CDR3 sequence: CASSSSYNSPLHF. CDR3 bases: TGTGCCAGTTCGAGCTCCTATAATTCACCCCTCCACTTT.

This chain's CDR3 is CASSLRGGPDTQYF. CDR3 DNA: TGTGCCAGCAGCCTGCGGGGGGGCCCAGATACGCAGTATTTT. The chain carries TRBV3-1 (or the pseudogene TRBV3-2) and TRBJ2-3, with 9 bases that match TRBD2. Looked up from germline, CDR1 is LGHDT and CDR2 is YNNKEL (reference sequence). V gave up 4 bases and J gave up 4 bases; unmatched junction bases: 3. CDR3 length: 14 amino acids.

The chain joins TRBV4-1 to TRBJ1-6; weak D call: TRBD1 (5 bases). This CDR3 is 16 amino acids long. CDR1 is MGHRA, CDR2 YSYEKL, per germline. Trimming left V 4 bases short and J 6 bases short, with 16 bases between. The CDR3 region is CASSLVAAGRNSPLHF. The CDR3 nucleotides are TGCGCCAGCAGCCTCGTTGCGGCAGGGCGTAATTCACCCCTCCACTTT.

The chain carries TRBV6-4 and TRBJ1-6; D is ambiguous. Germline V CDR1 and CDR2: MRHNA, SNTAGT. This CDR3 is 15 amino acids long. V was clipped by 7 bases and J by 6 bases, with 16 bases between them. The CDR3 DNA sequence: TGTGCCAGCATAGGCACGGAGAGAAGTAATTCACCCCTCCACTTT. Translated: CASIGTERSNSPLHF.

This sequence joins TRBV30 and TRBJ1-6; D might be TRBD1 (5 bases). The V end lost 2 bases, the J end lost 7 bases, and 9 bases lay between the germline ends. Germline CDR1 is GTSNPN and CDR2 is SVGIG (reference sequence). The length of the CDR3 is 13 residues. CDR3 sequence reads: CAWSPGGNSPLHF. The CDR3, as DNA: TGTGCCTGGAGTCCGGGGGGAAATTCACCCCTCCACTTT.

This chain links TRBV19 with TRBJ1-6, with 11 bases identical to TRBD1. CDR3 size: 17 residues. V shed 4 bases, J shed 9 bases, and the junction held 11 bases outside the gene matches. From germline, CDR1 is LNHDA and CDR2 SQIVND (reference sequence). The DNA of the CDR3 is TGTGCCAGTAGTAGTGTTTGGACAGGGGGCATCGGTTCACCCCTCCACTTT. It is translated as CASSSVWTGGIGSPLHF.

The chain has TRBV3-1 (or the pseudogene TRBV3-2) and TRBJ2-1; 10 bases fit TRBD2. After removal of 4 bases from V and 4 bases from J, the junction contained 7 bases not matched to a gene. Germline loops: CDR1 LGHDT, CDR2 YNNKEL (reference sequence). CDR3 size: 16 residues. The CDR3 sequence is CASSPYASGGYNEQFF. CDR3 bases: TGTGCCAGCAGCCCTTACGCTAGCGGGGGATACAATGAGCAGTTCTTC.

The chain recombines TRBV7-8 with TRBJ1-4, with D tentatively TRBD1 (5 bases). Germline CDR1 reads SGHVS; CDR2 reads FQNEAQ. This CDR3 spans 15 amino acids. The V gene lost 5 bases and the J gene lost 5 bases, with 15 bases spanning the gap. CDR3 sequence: CASSARQPRNEKLFF. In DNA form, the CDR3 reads TGTGCCAGCAGCGCCCGACAGCCTCGAAATGAAAAACTGTTTTTT.

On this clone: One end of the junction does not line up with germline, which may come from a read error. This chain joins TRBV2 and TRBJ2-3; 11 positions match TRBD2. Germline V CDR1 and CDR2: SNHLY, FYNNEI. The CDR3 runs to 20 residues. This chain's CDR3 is CASSVFTHTRLAGLPDTQYF. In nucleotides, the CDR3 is TGTGCCAGCAGTGTCTTCACCCACACCAGACTAGCGGGGCTCCCAGATACTCAGTATTTT.

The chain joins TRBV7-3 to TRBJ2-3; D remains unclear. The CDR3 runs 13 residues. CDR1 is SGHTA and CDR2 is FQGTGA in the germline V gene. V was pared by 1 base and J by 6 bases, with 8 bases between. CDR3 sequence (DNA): TGTGCCAGCAGCTTAATCGCACTCGATACGCAGTATTTT. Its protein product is CASSLIALDTQYF. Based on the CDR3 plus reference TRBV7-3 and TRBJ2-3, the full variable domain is GAGVSQTPSNKVTEKGKYVELRCDPISGHTALYWYRQSLGQGPEFLIYFQGTGAADDSGLPNDRFFAVRPEGSVSTLKIQRTERGDSAVYLCASSLIALDTQYFGPGTRLTVL.

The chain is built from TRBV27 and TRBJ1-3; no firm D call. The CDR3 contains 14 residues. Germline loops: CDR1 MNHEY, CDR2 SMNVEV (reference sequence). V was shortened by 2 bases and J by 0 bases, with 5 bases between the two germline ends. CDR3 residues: CASSLSYSGNTIYF. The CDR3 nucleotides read TGTGCCAGCAGTTTAAGCTACTCTGGAAACACCATATATTTT.

The CDR3 DNA is TGTGCCAGCAGCTCCTCGGACAGGGGGCGGGGACAGCCCCAGCATTTT. Protein sequence: CASSSSDRGRGQPQHF. The V gene is TRBV13, the J gene TRBJ1-5, with 11 bases aligning to TRBD1. CDR1 and CDR2 from the germline V gene are PRHDT and FYEKMQ (reference sequence). J lost 7 bases, V lost 4 bases, and 9 bases had no gene match. The CDR3 covers 16 residues.

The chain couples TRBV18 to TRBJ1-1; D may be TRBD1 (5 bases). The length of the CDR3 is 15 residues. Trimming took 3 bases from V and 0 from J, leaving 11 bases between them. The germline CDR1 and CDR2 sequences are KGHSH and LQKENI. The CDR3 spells CASSPAGPMNTEAFF. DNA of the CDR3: TGTGCCAGCTCACCGGCAGGGCCTATGAACACTGAAGCTTTCTTT.

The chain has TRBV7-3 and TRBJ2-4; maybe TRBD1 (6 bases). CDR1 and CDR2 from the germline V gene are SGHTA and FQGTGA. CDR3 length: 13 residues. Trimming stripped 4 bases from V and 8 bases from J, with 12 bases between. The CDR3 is CASSYTGWDIQYF. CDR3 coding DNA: TGTGCCAGCAGCTACACAGGGTGGGACATTCAGTACTTC.

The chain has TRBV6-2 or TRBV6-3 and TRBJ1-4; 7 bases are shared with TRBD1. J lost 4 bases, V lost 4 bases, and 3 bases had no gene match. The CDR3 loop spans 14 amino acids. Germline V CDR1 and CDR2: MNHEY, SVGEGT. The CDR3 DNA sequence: TGTGCCAGCAGTTCGGGACAGTTTAATGAAAAACTGTTTTTT. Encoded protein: CASSSGQFNEKLFF.

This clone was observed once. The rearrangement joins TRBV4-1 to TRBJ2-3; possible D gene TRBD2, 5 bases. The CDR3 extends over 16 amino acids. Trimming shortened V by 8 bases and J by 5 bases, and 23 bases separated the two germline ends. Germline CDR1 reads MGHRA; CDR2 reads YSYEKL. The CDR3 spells CASRKQEGPGVDTQYF. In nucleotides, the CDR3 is TGCGCCAGCCGGAAACAAGAGGGCCCCGGCGTAGATACGCAGTATTTT.

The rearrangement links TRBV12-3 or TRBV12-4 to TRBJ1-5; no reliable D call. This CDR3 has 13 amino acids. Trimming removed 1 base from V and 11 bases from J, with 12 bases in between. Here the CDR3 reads CASSLGRLGAQHF. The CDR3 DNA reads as TGTGCCAGCAGTTTAGGTAGGCTAGGAGCCCAGCATTTT.

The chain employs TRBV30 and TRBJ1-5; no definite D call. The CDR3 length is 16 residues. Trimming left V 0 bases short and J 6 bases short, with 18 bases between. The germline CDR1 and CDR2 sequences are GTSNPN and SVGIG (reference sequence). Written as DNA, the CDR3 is TGTGCCTGGAGTGTAGCCGGGATCATCGGAGCTCAGCCCCAGCATTTT. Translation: CAWSVAGIIGAQPQHF.

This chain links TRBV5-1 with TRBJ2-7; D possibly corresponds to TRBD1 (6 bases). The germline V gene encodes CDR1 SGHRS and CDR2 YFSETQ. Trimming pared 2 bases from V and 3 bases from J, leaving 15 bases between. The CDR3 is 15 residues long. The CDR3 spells CASSFRGVGSYEQYF. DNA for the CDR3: TGCGCCAGCAGCTTCAGGGGAGTGGGAAGCTACGAGCAGTACTTC.

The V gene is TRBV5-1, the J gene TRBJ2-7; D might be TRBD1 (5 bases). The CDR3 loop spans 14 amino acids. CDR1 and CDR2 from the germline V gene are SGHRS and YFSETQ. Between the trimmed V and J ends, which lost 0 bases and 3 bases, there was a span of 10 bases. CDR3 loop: CASSLAGSYYEQYF. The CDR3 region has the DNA TGCGCCAGCAGCTTGGCAGGGTCCTACTACGAGCAGTACTTC.